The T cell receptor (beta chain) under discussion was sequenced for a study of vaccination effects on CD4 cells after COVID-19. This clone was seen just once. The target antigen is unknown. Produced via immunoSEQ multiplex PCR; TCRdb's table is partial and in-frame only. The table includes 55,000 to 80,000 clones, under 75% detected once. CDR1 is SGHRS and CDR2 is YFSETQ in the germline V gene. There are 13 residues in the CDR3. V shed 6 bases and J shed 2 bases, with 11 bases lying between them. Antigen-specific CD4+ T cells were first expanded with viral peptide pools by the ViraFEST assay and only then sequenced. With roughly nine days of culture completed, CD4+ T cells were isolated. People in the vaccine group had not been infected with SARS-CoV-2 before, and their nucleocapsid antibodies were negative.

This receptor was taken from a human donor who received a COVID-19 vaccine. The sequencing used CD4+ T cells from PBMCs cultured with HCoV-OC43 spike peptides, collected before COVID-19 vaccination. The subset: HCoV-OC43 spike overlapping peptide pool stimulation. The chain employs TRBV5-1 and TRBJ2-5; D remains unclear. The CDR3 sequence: CASTTDGQETQYF. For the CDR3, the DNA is TGCGCCAGCACGACGGACGGACAAGAGACCCAGTACTTC.